This T cell receptor beta chain emerged from a study of blood T cells in healthy people across ages. There are a few counts of this clonotype. The CDR3 covers 16 residues. The V end was cut by 5 bases, the J end by 1 base, with 17 bases between. PCR was performed a second time for 7 to 11 cycles using a sample-barcoded 5' primer and a J-beta primer mix. Each cDNA was tagged by a template-switch adaptor containing 12 random nucleotides. TCRdb redid the calling of the 5' RACE reads with MiXCR, one entry per CDR3 protein. Here the sample spans hundreds of thousands of distinct CDR3 sequences, 25% to 30% being singletons.

This chain joins TRBV12-3 or TRBV12-4 and TRBJ1-1, with D maybe TRBD1 (5 bases). This sequence was found in a woman of 80 years or more in good health. Sequencing was carried out using blood. Written as DNA, the CDR3 is TGTGCCAGCAGTCGGAGAGGGGCGATAGAGAACACTGAAGCTTTCTTT. This sequence encodes CASSRRGAIENTEAFF.